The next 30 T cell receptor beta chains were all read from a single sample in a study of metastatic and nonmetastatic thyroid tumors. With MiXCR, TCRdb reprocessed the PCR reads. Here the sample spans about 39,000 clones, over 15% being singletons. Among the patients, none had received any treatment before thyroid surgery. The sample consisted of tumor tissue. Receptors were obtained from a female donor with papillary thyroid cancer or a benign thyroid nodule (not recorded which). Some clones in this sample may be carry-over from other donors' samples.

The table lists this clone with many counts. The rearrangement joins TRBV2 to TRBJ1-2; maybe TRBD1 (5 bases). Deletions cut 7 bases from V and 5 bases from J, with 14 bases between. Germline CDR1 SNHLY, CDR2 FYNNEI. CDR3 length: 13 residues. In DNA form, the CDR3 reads TGTGCCAGCACCCGGCAGGGAGGATATGGCTACACCTTC. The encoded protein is CASTRQGGYGYTF.

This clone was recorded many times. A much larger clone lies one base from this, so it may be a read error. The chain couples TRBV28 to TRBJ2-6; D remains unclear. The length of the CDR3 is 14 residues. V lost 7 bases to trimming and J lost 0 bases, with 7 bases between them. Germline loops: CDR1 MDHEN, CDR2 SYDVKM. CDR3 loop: CASMGPSGANVLTF. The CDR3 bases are TGTGCCAGCATGGGCCCCTCTGGGGCCAACGTCCTGACTTTC.

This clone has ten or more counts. The CDR3 loop reads CASTKDRAMTEAFF. In DNA form, the CDR3 reads TGTGCCAGCACGAAGGACAGGGCAATGACTGAAGCTTTCTTT. This chain uses TRBV12-3 or TRBV12-4 with TRBJ1-1; 8 bases match TRBD1. V was pared by 7 bases and J by 5 bases, with 9 bases of the junction left unmatched. This CDR3 has 14 amino acids.

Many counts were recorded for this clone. This chain's CDR3 is CASSSLGLAGDPSSYEQYF. In DNA form, the CDR3 reads TGTGCCAGCAGCTCACTCGGACTAGCGGGAGATCCGAGCTCCTACGAGCAGTACTTC. V gene TRBV7-3 combines with J gene TRBJ2-7, with TRBD2 matching 13 bases. The CDR3 runs 19 residues. Germline CDR1 reads SGHTA; CDR2 reads FQGTGA. J gave up 0 bases and V 4 bases, and 12 bases lay outside the gene matches.

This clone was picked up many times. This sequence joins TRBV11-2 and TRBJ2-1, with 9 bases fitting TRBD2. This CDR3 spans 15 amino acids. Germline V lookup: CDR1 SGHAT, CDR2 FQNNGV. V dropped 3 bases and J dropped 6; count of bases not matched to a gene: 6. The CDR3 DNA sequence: TGTGCCAGCAGCTTCAGCGGGAGGACAGGCAATGAGCAGTTCTTC. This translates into CASSFSGRTGNEQFF.

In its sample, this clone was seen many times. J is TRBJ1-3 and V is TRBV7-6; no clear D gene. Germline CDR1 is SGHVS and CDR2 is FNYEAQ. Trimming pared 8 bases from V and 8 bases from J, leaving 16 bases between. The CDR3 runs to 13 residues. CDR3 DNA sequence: TGTGCCAGCTCCTCGGCCCAAGGTTACACCATATATTTT. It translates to CASSSAQGYTIYF.

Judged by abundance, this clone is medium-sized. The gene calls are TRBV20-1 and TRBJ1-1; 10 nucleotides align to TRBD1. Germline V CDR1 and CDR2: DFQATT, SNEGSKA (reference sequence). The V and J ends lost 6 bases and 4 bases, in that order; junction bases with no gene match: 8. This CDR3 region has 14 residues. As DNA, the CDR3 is TGCAGTGCCTACGACAGGGGGCGGTTCACTGAAGCTTTCTTT. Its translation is CSAYDRGRFTEAFF.

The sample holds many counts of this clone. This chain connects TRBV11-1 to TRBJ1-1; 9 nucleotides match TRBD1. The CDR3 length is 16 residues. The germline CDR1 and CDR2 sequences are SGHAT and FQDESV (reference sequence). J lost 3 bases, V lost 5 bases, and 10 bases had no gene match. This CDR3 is CASSRFPGTGHTEAFF. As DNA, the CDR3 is TGTGCCAGCAGCCGGTTCCCCGGGACAGGGCACACTGAAGCTTTCTTT.

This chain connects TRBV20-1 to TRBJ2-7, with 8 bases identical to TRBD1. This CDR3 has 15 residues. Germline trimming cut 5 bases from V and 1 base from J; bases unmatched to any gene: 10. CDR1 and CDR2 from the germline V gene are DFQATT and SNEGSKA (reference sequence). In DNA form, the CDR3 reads TGCAGTGCTCGGACAGGGATGGCGAGTTCCTACGAGCAGTACTTC. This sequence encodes CSARTGMASSYEQYF.

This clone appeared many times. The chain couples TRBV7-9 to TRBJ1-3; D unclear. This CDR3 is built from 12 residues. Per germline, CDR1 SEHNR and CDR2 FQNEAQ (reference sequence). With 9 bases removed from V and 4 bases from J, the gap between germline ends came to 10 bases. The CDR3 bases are TGTGCCAGTTCGACGGTGGGAAACACCATATATTTT. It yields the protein CASSTVGNTIYF.

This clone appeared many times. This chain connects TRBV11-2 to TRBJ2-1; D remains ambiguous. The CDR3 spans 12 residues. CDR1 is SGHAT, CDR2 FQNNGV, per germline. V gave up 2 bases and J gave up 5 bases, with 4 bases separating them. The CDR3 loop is CASSLTDNEQFF. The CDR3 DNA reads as TGTGCCAGCAGCTTAACAGACAATGAGCAGTTCTTC. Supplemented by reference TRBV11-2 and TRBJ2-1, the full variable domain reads EAGVAQSPRYKIIEKRQSVAFWCNPISGHATLYWYQQILGQGPKLLIQFQNNGVVDDSQLPKDRFSAERLKGVDSTLKIQPAKLEDSAVYLCASSLTDNEQFFGPGTRLTVL.

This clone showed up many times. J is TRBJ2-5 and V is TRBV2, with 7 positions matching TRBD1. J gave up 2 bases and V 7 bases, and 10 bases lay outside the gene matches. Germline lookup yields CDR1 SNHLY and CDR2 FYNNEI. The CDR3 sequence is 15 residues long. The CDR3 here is CASNSRTGRQETQYF. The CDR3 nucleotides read TGTGCCAGCAACTCCAGGACAGGACGTCAAGAGACCCAGTACTTC.

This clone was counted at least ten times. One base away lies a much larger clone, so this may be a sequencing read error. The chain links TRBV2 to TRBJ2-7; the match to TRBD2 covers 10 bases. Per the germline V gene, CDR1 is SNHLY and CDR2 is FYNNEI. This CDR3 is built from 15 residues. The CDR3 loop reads CASSEWLAGEYGQYF. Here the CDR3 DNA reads TGTGCCAGCAGTGAGTGGCTAGCGGGGGAGTACGGGCAGTACTTC.

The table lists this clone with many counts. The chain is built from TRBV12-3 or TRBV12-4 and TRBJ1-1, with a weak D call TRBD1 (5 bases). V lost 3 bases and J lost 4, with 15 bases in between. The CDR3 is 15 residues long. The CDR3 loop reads CASSFGGQAITEAFF. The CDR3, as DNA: TGTGCCAGCAGTTTCGGGGGTCAGGCGATCACTGAAGCTTTCTTT.

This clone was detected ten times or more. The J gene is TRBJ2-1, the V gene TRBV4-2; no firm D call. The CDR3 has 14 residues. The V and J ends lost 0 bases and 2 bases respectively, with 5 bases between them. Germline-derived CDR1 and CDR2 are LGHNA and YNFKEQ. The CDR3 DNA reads TGTGCCAGCAGCCAAGATGCAGCCTACAATGAGCAGTTCTTC. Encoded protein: CASSQDAAYNEQFF.

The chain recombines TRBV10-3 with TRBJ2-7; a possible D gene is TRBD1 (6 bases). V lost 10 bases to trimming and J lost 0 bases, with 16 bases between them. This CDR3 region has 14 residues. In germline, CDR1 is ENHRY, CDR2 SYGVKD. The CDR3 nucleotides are TGTGCCAGCAATCCAGGGGTTGCCTCCTACGAGCAGTACTTC. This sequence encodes CASNPGVASYEQYF.

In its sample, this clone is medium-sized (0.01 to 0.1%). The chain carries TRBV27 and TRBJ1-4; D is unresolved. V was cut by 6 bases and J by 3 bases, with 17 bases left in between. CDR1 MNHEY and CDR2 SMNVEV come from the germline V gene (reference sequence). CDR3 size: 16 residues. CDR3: CASSASVWAANEKLFF. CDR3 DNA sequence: TGTGCCAGCAGCGCGAGCGTGTGGGCCGCTAATGAAAAACTGTTTTTT.

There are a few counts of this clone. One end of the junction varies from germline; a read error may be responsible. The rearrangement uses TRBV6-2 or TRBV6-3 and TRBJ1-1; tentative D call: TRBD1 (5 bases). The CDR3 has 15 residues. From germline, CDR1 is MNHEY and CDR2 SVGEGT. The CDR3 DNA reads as TGTGCCAGCAGTCTCCTTGACACTCGGGGGACTGAATCTTTCTTT. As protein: CASSLLDTRGTESFF.

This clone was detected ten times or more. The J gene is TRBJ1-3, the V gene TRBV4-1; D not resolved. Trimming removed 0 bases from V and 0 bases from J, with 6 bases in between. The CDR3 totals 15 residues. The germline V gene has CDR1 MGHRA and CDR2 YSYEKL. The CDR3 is CASSQDRNSGNTIYF. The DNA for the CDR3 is TGCGCCAGCAGCCAAGACAGAAACTCTGGAAACACCATATATTTT.

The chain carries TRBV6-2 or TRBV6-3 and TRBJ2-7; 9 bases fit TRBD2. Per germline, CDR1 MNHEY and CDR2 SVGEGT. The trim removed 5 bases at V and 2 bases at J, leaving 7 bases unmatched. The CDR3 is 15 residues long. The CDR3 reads CASSPDIAGAYEQYF. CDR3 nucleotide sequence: TGTGCCAGCAGTCCCGATATAGCGGGAGCCTACGAGCAGTACTTC.

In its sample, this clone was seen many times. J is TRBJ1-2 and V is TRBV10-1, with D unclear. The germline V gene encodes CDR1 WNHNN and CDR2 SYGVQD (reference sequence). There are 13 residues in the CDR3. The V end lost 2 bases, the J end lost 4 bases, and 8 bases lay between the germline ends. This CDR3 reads CASSEGLTYGYTF. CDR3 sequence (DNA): TGCGCCAGCAGTGAGGGGCTAACCTATGGCTACACCTTC.

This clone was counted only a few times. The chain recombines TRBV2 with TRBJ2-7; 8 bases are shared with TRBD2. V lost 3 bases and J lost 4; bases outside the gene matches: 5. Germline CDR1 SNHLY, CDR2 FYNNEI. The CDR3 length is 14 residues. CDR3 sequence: CASSDSSGSYEQYF. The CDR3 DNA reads TGTGCCAGCAGTGATTCCAGCGGGAGTTACGAGCAGTACTTC.

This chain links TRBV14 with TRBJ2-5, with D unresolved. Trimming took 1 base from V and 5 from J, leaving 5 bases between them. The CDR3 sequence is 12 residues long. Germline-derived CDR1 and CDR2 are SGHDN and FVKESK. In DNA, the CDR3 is TGTGCCAGCAGCCAAGTCGGGGAGACCCAGTACTTC. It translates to CASSQVGETQYF.

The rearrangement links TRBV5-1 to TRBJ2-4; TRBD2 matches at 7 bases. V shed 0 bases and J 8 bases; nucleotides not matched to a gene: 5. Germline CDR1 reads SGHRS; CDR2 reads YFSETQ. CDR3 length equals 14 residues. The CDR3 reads CASSLVGGFHIQYF. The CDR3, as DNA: TGCGCCAGCAGCTTGGTCGGGGGGTTTCACATTCAGTACTTC. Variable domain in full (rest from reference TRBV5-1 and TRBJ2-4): KAGVTQTPRYLIKTRGQQVTLSCSPISGHRSVSWYQQTPGQGLQFLFEYFSETQRNKGNFPGRFSGRQFSNSRSEMNVSTLELGDSALYLCASSLVGGFHIQYFGAGTRLSVL.

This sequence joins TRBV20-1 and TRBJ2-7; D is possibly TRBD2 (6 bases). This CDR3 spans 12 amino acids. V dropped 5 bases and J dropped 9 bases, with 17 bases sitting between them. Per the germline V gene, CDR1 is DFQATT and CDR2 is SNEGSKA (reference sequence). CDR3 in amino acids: CSAPDYPTGQYF. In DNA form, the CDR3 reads TGCAGTGCTCCGGACTATCCGACTGGGCAGTACTTC.

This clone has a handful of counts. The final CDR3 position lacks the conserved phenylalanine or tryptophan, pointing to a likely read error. The CDR3: CASSDPRRCYGYTV. CDR3 nucleotides: TGTGCCAGCAGTGACCCCAGACGTTGTTATGGCTACACCGTC. V is TRBV6-1 and J is TRBJ1-2, with D uncertain. Germline V lookup: CDR1 MNHNS, CDR2 SASEGT. Trimming took off 3 bases at V and 5 bases at J, with 13 bases between the two ends. This CDR3 has 14 residues.

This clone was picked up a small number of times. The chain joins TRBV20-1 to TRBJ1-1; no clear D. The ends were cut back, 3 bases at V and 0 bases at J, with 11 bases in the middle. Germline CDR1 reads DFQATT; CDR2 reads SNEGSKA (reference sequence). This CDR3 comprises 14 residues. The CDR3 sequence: CSASRNSLNTEAFF. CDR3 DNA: TGCAGTGCTAGCCGAAACAGCTTGAACACTGAAGCTTTCTTT.

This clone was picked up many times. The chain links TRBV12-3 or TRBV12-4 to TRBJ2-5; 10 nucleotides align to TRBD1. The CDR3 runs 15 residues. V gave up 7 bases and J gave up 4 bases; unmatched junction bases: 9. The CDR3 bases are TGTGCCAGCACCGACGACAGGGGGCTATCAGAGACCCAGTACTTC. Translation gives CASTDDRGLSETQYF.

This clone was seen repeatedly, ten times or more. CDR3 protein: CASSQNYPGQGPYGYTF. The CDR3 bases are TGTGCCAGCAGCCAGAACTACCCGGGACAGGGACCCTATGGCTACACCTTC. The V gene is TRBV6-1, the J gene TRBJ1-2, with 9 positions matching TRBD1. CDR1 and CDR2 (germline): MNHNS, SASEGT. With V trimmed by 6 bases and J by 4 bases, 15 bases remained unmatched. The CDR3 contains 17 residues.

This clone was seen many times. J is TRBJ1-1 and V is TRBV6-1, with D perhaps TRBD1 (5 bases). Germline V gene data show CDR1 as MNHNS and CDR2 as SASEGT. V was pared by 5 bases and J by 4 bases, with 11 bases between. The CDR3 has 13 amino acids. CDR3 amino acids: CASSYGGGTEAFF. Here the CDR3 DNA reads TGTGCCAGCAGTTATGGGGGGGGCACTGAAGCTTTCTTT.